The 13 T cell receptor beta chains given below trace back to one sample, sequenced in a study of CD8 T cells in ankylosing spondylitis. TCRdb itself ran the 5' RACE reads through MiXCR, one entry per CDR3 protein. In the table there are roughly 180,000 distinct CDR3 sequences, 9.8% of which are singletons. The source material was blood, either unsorted or a sorted T cell fraction (not recorded which). The origin of the receptors is a female donor with ankylosing spondylitis or in good health (not recorded which).

The rearrangement joins TRBV13 to TRBJ2-1, with 13 bases matching TRBD2. The germline CDR1 and CDR2 sequences are PRHDT and FYEKMQ (reference sequence). This CDR3 has 17 residues. V was clipped by 5 bases and J by 8 bases; unmatched bases: 12. The CDR3 sequence is CASSLRTSGSLFDEQFF. In DNA, the CDR3 is TGTGCCAGCAGCCTCAGGACTAGCGGGAGCCTCTTCGATGAGCAGTTCTTC. Supplemented by reference TRBV13 and TRBJ2-1, the full variable domain reads AAGVIQSPRHLIKEKRETATLKCYPIPRHDTVYWYQQGPGQDPQFLISFYEKMQSDKGSIPDRFSAQQFSDYHSELNMSSLELGDSALYFCASSLRTSGSLFDEQFFGPGTRLTVL.

This clonotype was recorded at least ten times. J is TRBJ1-1 and V is TRBV12-3 or TRBV12-4; D unclear. This CDR3 comprises 11 residues. Between the trimmed V and J ends, which lost 5 bases and 2 bases, there was a span of 3 bases. CDR3 DNA: TGTGCCAGCAGTCCTAACACTGAAGCTTTCTTT. This sequence encodes CASSPNTEAFF.

This clonotype turned up a few times. The chain uses TRBV9 and TRBJ2-6; tentative D call: TRBD2 (5 bases). V lost 0 bases and J lost 9, with 7 bases in between. The CDR3 is 13 residues long. In germline, CDR1 is SGDLS, CDR2 YYNGEE. The CDR3 loop is CASSVGAGNVLTF. The CDR3 DNA sequence: TGTGCCAGCAGCGTAGGGGCGGGCAACGTCCTGACTTTC. Variable domain in full (rest from reference TRBV9 and TRBJ2-6): DSGVTQTPKHLITATGQRVTLRCSPRSGDLSVYWYQQSLDQGLQFLIQYYNGEERAKGNILERFSAQQFPDLHSELNLSSLELGDSALYFCASSVGAGNVLTFGAGSRLTVL.

This clonotype showed up many times. The chain uses TRBV9 and TRBJ2-7, with TRBD1 matching 7 bases. Germline V CDR1 and CDR2: SGDLS, YYNGEE. CDR3 length: 13 amino acids. Losses at the gene ends were 6 bases for V and 6 bases for J; bases not matched to a gene: 9. The CDR3 DNA reads TGTGCCAGCAACAGGGGATTCCAGTCCGAGCAGTACTTC. This sequence encodes CASNRGFQSEQYF.

The chain couples TRBV7-9 to TRBJ1-1; a weak D match, TRBD1 (6 bases). V was cut by 5 bases and J by 8 bases, with 18 bases left in between. This CDR3 region has 14 residues. Germline-derived CDR1 and CDR2 are SEHNR and FQNEAQ (reference sequence). CDR3 loop: CASSPPGATGEAFF. In DNA form, the CDR3 reads TGTGCCAGCAGCCCCCCGGGGGCTACAGGGGAAGCTTTCTTT.

The CDR3 DNA follows: TGTGCCAGCATCAAGGGGGGAGACGGAGAGACCCAGTACTTC. Amino acids: CASIKGGDGETQYF. This chain connects TRBV6-1 to TRBJ2-5; possibly TRBD1 or TRBD2 for D (6 bases each). The V gene lost 7 bases and the J gene lost 4 bases, with 16 bases spanning the gap. The CDR3 has 14 residues. CDR1 and CDR2 (germline): MNHNS, SASEGT.

A few counts support this clonotype. V gene TRBV2 combines with J gene TRBJ1-5; D call uncertain. The V gene's germline CDR1 is SNHLY and CDR2 FYNNEI. Trimming pared 4 bases from V and 0 bases from J, leaving 10 bases between. This CDR3 has 15 residues. The CDR3 loop reads CASSVEPPSNQPQHF. Written as DNA, the CDR3 is TGTGCCAGCAGTGTTGAGCCCCCTAGCAATCAGCCCCAGCATTTT.

This clonotype has a count of ten or more. This chain connects TRBV29-1 to TRBJ2-1; 10 bases are a match to TRBD2. V lost 0 bases, J lost 9 bases, and 11 bases stayed unmatched. The CDR3 is 16 amino acids. CDR1 and CDR2 (germline): SQVTM, ANQGSEA. CDR3 region: CSVEDLSSGRFIEQFF. The CDR3 DNA sequence: TGCAGCGTTGAAGATCTTAGTAGCGGGAGGTTTATTGAGCAGTTCTTC.

This clonotype was recorded a few times. The chain has TRBV7-8 and TRBJ2-5; D uncertain. The CDR3 runs to 12 residues. V shed 7 bases and J shed 3 bases, with 9 bases lying between them. CDR1 and CDR2 (germline): SGHVS, FQNEAQ. CDR3 in amino acids: CASKGLEETQYF. The DNA of the CDR3 is TGTGCCAGCAAAGGGTTGGAAGAGACCCAGTACTTC.

The table lists this clonotype with many counts. This chain links TRBV2 with TRBJ2-7; 10 bases are a match to TRBD1. V trimming: 8 bases; J trimming: 3 bases; junction bases outside the gene matches: 4. Germline V gene sequence: CDR1 SNHLY, CDR2 FYNNEI. The CDR3 spans 13 residues. The CDR3 DNA sequence: TGTGCCAGCTCCGGGACAGGGGTCTACGAGCAGTACTTC. Translated: CASSGTGVYEQYF.

This clonotype came up a few times. The V call is TRBV6-5, the J call TRBJ1-2; D is ambiguous. Between the trimmed V and J ends, which lost 2 bases and 6 bases, there was a span of 10 bases. Per the germline V gene, CDR1 is MNHEY and CDR2 is SVGAGI. This CDR3 region has 13 residues. The CDR3 loop reads CASSYAASDGYTF. Written as DNA, the CDR3 is TGTGCCAGCAGTTACGCGGCCTCGGATGGCTACACCTTC.

In its sample, this clonotype was seen many times. Sequence at one end of the junction differs from germline and may be a read error. The chain joins TRBV27 to TRBJ1-1; no reliable D call. CDR3 length: 13 amino acids. Germline-derived CDR1 and CDR2 are MNHEY and SMNVEV (reference sequence). This CDR3 reads CASSLGRNTEAFF. The CDR3 nucleotides are TGCGCCAGCAGCTTGGGCAGGAACACTGAAGCTTTCTTT.

There are many counts of this clonotype. The chain combines TRBV10-3 with TRBJ2-1; TRBD1 aligns across 7 bases. Per the germline V gene, CDR1 is ENHRY and CDR2 is SYGVKD. CDR3 length: 12 amino acids. The V and J ends lost 8 bases and 3 bases, in that order; junction bases with no gene match: 1. DNA of the CDR3: TGTGCCATCGGACAGGTCTACAATGAGCAGTTCTTC. Translating it yields CAIGQVYNEQFF.